The clone carrying this T cell receptor (beta chain) has a handful of counts. Its antigen remains unidentified. V dropped 6 bases and J dropped 5 bases, with 14 bases sitting between them. The CDR3 spans 12 residues. In germline, CDR1 is SQVTM, CDR2 ANQGSEA. The entry originates in a study of T-cell memory formation after mild COVID-19. Across the study: TCR clusters mostly belonged to single donors. Study-wide results and caveats: There were some responding clones in pre-infection memory, which suggested that cross-reactive memory had joined. CD8+ contracting clones occupied EMRA, while CD4+ ones occupied mainly CM and EM.

A 5'RACE reaction primed in the constant segment made cDNA libraries of TCR alpha and TCR beta, and these carried sample barcodes and UMIs. TCRdb analysed the 5' RACE reads with MiXCR anew, one entry per CDR3 protein. The profile covers tens of thousands of distinct CDR3 sequences, with around 25% appearing a single time and under 55% taken by the ten largest. The sequenced sample was PBMCs or a T cell subset sorted from them (not recorded which). V is TRBV29-1 and J is TRBJ2-7, with D maybe TRBD1 (6 bases). This clonotype originated in a man aged 18 to 30 who had mild COVID-19 (a few samples of this study predate the infection). Cell type and time point are not known. As DNA, the CDR3 is TGCAGCGTAGCAGGGGTTTTCCACGAGCAGTACTTC. The encoded protein is CSVAGVFHEQYF.